The 5 T cell receptor beta chains listed next were all sequenced from one sample in a study of blood T cells in healthy people across ages. PCR was performed a second time for roughly 7 to 11 cycles using a sample-barcoded 5' primer and a J-beta primer mix. TCRdb re-derived calls from the 5' RACE reads in MiXCR, one entry per CDR3 protein. The sample lists 1.8 million or so distinct CDR3 sequences, 35% to 50% occurring once. Sequencing input: blood. These receptors all come from a human donor in good health.

This clonotype was recorded a few times. The rearrangement uses TRBV20-1 and TRBJ2-7, with 9 bases lining up with TRBD2. V was pared by 3 bases and J by 2 bases, with 5 bases of the junction left unmatched. Germline values: CDR1 DFQATT, CDR2 SNEGSKA (reference sequence). The CDR3 consists of 14 residues. The DNA of the CDR3 is TGCAGTGCTAGGCGAGCGGGGGGCCCCTACGAGCAGTACTTC. Encoded protein: CSARRAGGPYEQYF.

Note on this clonotype: The junction and the germline gene differ at one end; a read error may be behind it. V is TRBV5-1 and J is TRBJ1-2; no reliable D call. Germline V lookup: CDR1 SGHRS, CDR2 YFSETQ. This CDR3 has 15 residues. This CDR3 is CANSLATDANYGYTF. CDR3 nucleotides: TGCGCCAACAGCTTGGCCACCGACGCCAACTATGGCTACACCTTC. Combining the CDR3 with reference TRBV5-1 and TRBJ1-2 gives the whole variable domain KAGVTQTPRYLIKTRGQQVTLSCSPISGHRSVSWYQQTPGQGLQFLFEYFSETQRNKGNFPGRFSGRQFSNSRSEMNVSTLELGDSALYLCANSLATDANYGYTFGSGTRLTVV.

This rearrangement joins TRBV9 to TRBJ1-6, with TRBD1 matching 8 bases. The trim removed 0 bases at V and 9 bases at J, leaving 5 bases unmatched. Germline V CDR1 and CDR2: SGDLS, YYNGEE. The CDR3 extends over 15 amino acids. CDR3 coding DNA: TGTGCCAGCAGCGTAGTCGGCAGGGGGCCTTCACCCCTCCACTTT. This translates into CASSVVGRGPSPLHF.

A remark on this clonotype: One end of the junction does not line up with germline, which may come from a read error. The rearrangement joins TRBV14 to TRBJ2-7; 7 positions agree with TRBD1. Germline assignment: CDR1 SGHDN and CDR2 FVKESK. The CDR3 length is 16 residues. The CDR3, as DNA: TGTGTCAGCAGCCCACCCGACAGGGTTTTACTTAACGAGCAGTACTTC. Residues: CVSSPPDRVLLNEQYF.

This clonotype has a handful of counts. The chain combines TRBV7-9 with TRBJ1-2; D remains ambiguous. Germline CDR1 reads SEHNR; CDR2 reads FQNEAQ (reference sequence). The CDR3 is 13 amino acids. Trimming pared 3 bases from V and 5 bases from J, leaving 10 bases between. As DNA, the CDR3 is TGTGCCAGCAGCTTGGCAGTTCGATATGGCTACACCTTC. Its translation: CASSLAVRYGYTF.